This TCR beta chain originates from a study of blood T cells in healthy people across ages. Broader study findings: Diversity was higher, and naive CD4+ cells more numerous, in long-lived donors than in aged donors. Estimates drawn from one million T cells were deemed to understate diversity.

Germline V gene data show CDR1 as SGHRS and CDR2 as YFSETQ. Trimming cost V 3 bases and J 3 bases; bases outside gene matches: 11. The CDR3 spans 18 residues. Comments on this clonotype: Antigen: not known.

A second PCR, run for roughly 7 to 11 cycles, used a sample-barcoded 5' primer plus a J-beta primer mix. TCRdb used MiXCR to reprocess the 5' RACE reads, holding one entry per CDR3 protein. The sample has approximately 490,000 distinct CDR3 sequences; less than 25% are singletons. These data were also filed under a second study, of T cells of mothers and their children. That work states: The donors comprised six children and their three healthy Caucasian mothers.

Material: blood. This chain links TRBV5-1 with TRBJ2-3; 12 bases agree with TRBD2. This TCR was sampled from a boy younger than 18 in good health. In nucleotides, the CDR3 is TGCGCCAGCAGCTCCCAACTAGCGGGAGGACGGGCGACAGATACGCAGTATTTT. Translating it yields CASSSQLAGGRATDTQYF.